This T cell receptor beta chain was captured by sequencing in a study of shared T cell receptors in the human thymus (dated by TCRdb to the early 2020s). Turning to the overall study: The study investigated the way shared, self-reactive T-cell receptor alpha chains are produced in the human thymus.

The germline V gene (reference sequence) gives CDR1 as PRHDT and CDR2 as FYEKMQ. V ends up 0 bases short and J 2 bases short, with an unmatched junction base count of 17. The CDR3 numbers 21 residues from cysteine through phenylalanine. The entry retains the CDR3 DNA only, 63 bases that are in frame from base 1. The receptor library was made with the immunoSEQ multiplex PCR assay. TCRdb obtained this table from immuneACCESS and retained in-frame rearrangements with V and J assigned. These tables miss some clones; where compared with another copy, unresolved V genes account for less than half of the shortfall, and the remainder is unexplained. This sample gives about 400,000 clones in total; 85% to 95% of them show up just once. The top ten clones comprise 0.02% of the sample. As concerns this clone: What this receptor recognizes is not known. Per-base qualities were not stored, and no clone one base away is much larger.

The chain is made from TRBV13 and TRBJ1-5; 9 bases in between match TRBD1. This receptor was taken from a human donor. Input material: thymocytes. The nucleotide sequence is given as TGTGCCAGCAGCTTAGGCCGGAGGGACAGGGTAGGGGTTTATGGCAATCAGCCCCAGCATTTT. Its protein product is CASSLGRRDRVGVYGNQPQHF.